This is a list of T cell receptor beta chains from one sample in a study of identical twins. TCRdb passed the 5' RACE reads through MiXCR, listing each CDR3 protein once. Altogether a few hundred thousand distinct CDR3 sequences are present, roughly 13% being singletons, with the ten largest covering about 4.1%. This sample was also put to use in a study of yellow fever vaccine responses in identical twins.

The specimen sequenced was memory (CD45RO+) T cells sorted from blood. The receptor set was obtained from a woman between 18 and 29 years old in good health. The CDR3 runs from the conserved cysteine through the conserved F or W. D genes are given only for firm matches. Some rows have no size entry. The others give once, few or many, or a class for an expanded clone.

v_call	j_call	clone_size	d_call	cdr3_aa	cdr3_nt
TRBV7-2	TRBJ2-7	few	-	CASSLTADSYEQYF	TGTGCCAGCAGCTTAACGGCAGACTCCTACGAGCAGTACTTC
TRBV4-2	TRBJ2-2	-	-	CASSQGLGDTGELFF	TGTGCCAGCAGCCAAGGTCTGGGAGACACCGGGGAGCTGTTTTTT
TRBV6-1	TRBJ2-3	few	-	CASSPEGGYGTDTQYF	TGTGCCAGCAGCCCTGAAGGGGGATATGGCACAGATACGCAGTATTTT
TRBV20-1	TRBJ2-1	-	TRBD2	CSARDRLRGKSYNEQFF	TGCAGTGCTAGAGATCGTTTGCGGGGGAAATCCTACAATGAGCAGTTCTTC
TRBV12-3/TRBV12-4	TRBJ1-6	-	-	CASGPGVGSPLHF	TGTGCCAGCGGCCCCGGGGTGGGTTCACCCCTCCACTTT
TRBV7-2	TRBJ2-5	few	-	CASSSYGGFQETQYF	TGTGCCAGCAGCTCCTACGGGGGTTTCCAAGAGACCCAGTACTTC
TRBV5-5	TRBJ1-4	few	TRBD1	CASSLAGGTGGEKLFF	TGTGCCAGCAGCTTGGCCGGGGGGACAGGGGGAGAAAAACTGTTTTTT
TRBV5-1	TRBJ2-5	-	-	CASSLEVGEGTQYF	TGCGCCAGCAGCTTGGAAGTCGGGGAAGGGACCCAGTACTTC
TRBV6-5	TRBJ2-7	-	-	CASSYRGGLDEQYF	TGTGCCAGCAGTTATAGGGGCGGTTTGGATGAGCAGTACTTC
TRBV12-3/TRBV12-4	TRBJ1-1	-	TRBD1	CASSNGRGYTEAFF	TGTGCCAGCTCGAACGGCAGGGGGTACACTGAAGCTTTCTTT
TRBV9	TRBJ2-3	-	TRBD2	CASKRGRDTQYF	TGTGCCAGCAAGCGGGGGAGAGATACGCAGTATTTT
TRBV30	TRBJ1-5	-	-	CAWGGIASNQPQHF	TGTGCCTGGGGGGGGATTGCTAGCAATCAGCCCCAGCATTTT
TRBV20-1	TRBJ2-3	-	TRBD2	CSARREASGTDTQYF	TGCAGTGCTAGGAGGGAGGCTAGCGGAACAGATACGCAGTATTTT
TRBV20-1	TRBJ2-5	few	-	CSATGQLETQYF	TGCAGTGCTACAGGACAGCTAGAGACCCAGTACTTC
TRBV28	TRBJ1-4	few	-	CASSLSQAGHEKLFF	TGTGCCAGCAGTTTATCGCAAGCAGGGCATGAAAAACTGTTTTTT
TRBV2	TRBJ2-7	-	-	CASTRARDPYEQYF	TGTGCCAGCACCAGGGCAAGGGATCCCTACGAGCAGTACTTC
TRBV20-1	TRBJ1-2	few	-	CSAREPGTQIGYTF	TGCAGTGCTAGAGAGCCTGGGACCCAAATCGGCTACACCTTC
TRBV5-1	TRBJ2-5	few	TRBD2	CASSLKVSGGQETQYF	TGCGCCAGCAGCTTAAAAGTTAGCGGGGGGCAAGAGACCCAGTACTTC
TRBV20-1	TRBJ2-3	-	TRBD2	CSARDLTSGRAPTDTQYF	TGCAGTGCTAGAGATCTCACTAGCGGGAGGGCCCCCACAGATACGCAGTATTTT
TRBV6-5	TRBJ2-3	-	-	CASSYSKVYTDTQYF	TGTGCCAGCAGTTACTCGAAGGTCTACACAGATACGCAGTATTTT
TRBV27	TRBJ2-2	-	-	CASSLFGARELFF	TGTGCCAGCAGTTTATTTGGGGCGAGGGAGCTGTTTTTT
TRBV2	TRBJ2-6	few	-	CASSVGAGSGANVLTF	TGTGCCAGCAGTGTAGGGGCAGGGAGTGGGGCCAACGTCCTGACTTTC
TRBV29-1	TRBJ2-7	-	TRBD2	CSVEGLAGAGRYEQYF	TGCAGCGTTGAAGGTCTAGCGGGAGCGGGTCGCTACGAGCAGTACTTC
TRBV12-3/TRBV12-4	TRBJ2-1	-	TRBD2	CASSCRFASGCSYNEQFF	TGTGCCAGCAGTTGCCGATTCGCTAGCGGGTGCTCCTACAATGAGCAGTTCTTC
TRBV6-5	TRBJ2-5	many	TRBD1	CASSSRTGLETQYF	TGTGCCAGCAGTTCCCGGACAGGGTTAGAGACCCAGTACTTC
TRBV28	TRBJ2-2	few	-	CASKGGANTGELFF	TGTGCCAGCAAGGGCGGGGCGAACACCGGGGAGCTGTTTTTT
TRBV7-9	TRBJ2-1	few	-	CASSLTRLGFEQFF	TGTGCCAGCAGCTTAACCCGTTTGGGGTTCGAGCAGTTCTTC
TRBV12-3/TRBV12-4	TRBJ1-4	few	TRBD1	CASRLAGGEKLFF	TGTGCCAGCAGACTGGCAGGGGGTGAAAAACTGTTTTTT
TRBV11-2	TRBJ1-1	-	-	CASSSIRGVGRAFF	TGTGCCAGCAGCAGTATCAGGGGAGTTGGTAGGGCTTTCTTT
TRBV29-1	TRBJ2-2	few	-	CSVWSGGTGELFF	TGCAGCGTCTGGTCTGGGGGAACCGGGGAGCTGTTTTTT
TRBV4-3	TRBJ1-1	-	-	CASSQVGANTEAFF	TGCGCCAGCAGCCAAGTCGGGGCGAACACTGAAGCTTTCTTT
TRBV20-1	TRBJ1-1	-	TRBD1	CSARDRANTEAFF	TGCAGTGCCCGGGACAGGGCGAACACTGAAGCTTTCTTT
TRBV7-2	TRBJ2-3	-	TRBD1	CASSTDRGPDTQYF	TGTGCCAGCAGCACAGACAGGGGCCCAGATACGCAGTATTTT
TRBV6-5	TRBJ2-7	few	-	CASSYQEGTYEQYF	TGTGCCAGCAGTTATCAGGAAGGGACCTACGAGCAGTACTTC
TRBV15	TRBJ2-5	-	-	CATSRDKRETQYF	TGTGCCACCAGCAGAGATAAGCGAGAGACCCAGTACTTC
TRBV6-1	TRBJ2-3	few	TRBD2	CASSQASGLSTDTQYF	TGTGCCAGCAGCCAGGCTAGCGGATTAAGCACAGATACGCAGTATTTT
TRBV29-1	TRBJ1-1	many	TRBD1	CSADTGARRTEAFF	TGCAGCGCCGACACAGGGGCACGTAGAACTGAAGCTTTCTTT
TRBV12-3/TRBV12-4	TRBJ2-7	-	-	CASSFSVYEQYF	TGTGCCAGCAGTTTTAGCGTCTACGAGCAGTACTTC
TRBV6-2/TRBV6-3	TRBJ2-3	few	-	CASTPNRLETDTQYF	TGTGCCAGCACCCCAAACAGACTTGAAACAGATACGCAGTATTTT
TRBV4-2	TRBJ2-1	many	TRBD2	CASSQVSGTSYNEQFF	TGTGCCAGCAGCCAGGTTAGCGGGACTTCCTACAATGAGCAGTTCTTC
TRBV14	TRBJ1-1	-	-	CASSKEFVTEAFF	TGTGCCAGCAGCAAGGAGTTCGTCACTGAAGCTTTCTTT
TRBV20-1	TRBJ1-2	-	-	CSASISGVGGYTF	TGCAGTGCTAGCATCTCCGGAGTGGGCGGCTACACCTTC
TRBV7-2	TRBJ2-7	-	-	CASSSGRGYMPYEQYF	TGTGCCAGCAGCTCAGGTAGAGGTTATATGCCCTACGAGCAGTACTTC
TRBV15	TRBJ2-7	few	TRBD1	CATSPTGAEQYF	TGTGCCACCAGTCCTACAGGGGCCGAGCAGTACTTC
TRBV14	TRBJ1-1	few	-	CASSQVNAGAFF	TGTGCCAGCAGCCAAGTTAACGCAGGAGCTTTCTTT
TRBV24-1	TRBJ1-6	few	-	CATSDLRGRGETLHF	TGTGCCACCAGTGATTTGCGGGGACGGGGGGAGACCCTCCACTTT
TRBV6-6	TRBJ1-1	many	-	CASSPDMNTEAFF	TGTGCCAGCAGTCCAGATATGAACACTGAAGCTTTCTTT
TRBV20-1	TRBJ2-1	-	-	CSAGTLEAGTWNEQFF	TGCAGTGCCGGCACCTTAGAGGCAGGGACGTGGAATGAGCAGTTCTTC
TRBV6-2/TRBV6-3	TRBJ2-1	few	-	CASKAGTEGNEQFF	TGTGCCAGCAAAGCCGGGACCGAAGGGAATGAGCAGTTCTTC
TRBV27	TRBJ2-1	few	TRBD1	CASSLTGWGQGARVAYNEQFF	TGTGCCAGCAGTTTAACAGGTTGGGGACAGGGGGCGCGAGTTGCCTACAATGAGCAGTTCTTC
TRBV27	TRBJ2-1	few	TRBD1	CASSLLQGAENNEQFF	TGTGCCAGCAGTTTACTACAGGGGGCGGAGAACAATGAGCAGTTCTTC
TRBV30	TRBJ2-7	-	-	CAWGGPLSYEQYF	TGTGCCTGGGGGGGTCCACTCTCCTACGAGCAGTACTTC